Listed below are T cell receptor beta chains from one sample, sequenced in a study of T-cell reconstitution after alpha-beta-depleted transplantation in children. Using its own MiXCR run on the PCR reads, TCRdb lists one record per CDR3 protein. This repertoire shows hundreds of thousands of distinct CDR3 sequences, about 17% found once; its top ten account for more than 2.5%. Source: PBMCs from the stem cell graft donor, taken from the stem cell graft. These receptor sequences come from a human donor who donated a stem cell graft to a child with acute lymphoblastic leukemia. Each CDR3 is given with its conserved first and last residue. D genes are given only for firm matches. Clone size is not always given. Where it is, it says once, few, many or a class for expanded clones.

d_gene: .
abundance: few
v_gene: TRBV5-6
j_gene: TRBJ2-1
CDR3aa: CASSSLGATNNEQFF
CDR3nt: TGTGCCAGCAGCTCACTCGGAGCGACCAACAATGAGCAGTTCTTC

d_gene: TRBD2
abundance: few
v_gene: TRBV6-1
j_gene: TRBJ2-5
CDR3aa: CASSDGTSGVQETQYF
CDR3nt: TGTGCCAGCAGCGACGGGACTAGCGGGGTCCAAGAGACCCAGTACTTC

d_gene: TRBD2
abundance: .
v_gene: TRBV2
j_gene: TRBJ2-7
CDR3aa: CASTTRLAGEQYF
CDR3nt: TGTGCCAGCACAACTCGACTAGCGGGCGAGCAGTACTTC

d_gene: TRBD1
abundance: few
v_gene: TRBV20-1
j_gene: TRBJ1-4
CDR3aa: CSATDRATNEKLFF
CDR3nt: TGCAGTGCTACGGACAGGGCAACTAATGAAAAACTGTTTTTT

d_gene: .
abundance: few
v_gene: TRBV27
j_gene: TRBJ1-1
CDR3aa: CASSWGGGMNTEAFF
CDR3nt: TGTGCCAGCAGTTGGGGTGGTGGGATGAACACTGAAGCTTTCTTT

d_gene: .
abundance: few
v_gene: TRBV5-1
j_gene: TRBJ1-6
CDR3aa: CASSLFLASTRVLVVGSPLHF
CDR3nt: TGCGCCAGCAGCTTGTTTCTAGCTTCGACGCGGGTGCTGGTTGTGGGTTCACCCCTCCACTTT

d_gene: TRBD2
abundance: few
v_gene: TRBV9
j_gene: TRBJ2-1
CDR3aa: CASSVYGGGTLYNEQFF
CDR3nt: TGTGCCAGCAGCGTATATGGGGGAGGGACTCTTTACAATGAGCAGTTCTTC

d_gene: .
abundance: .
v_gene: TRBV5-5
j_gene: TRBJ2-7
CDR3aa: CASSSTRLSSYEQYF
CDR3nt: TGTGCCAGCAGCTCTACGCGTCTGAGCTCCTACGAGCAGTACTTC

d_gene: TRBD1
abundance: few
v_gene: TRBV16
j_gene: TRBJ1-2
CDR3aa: CASSQPRTGHGYTF
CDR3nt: TGTGCCAGCAGCCAACCCAGGACAGGGCATGGCTACACCTTC

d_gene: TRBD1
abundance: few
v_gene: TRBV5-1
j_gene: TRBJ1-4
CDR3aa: CASSFAGTGHNEKLFF
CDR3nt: TGCGCCAGCAGCTTCGCCGGGACAGGACATAATGAAAAACTGTTTTTT

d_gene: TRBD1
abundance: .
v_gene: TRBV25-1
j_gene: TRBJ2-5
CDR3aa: CASSEGTGALETQYF
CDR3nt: TGTGCCAGCAGTGAGGGGACAGGGGCTTTGGAGACCCAGTACTTC

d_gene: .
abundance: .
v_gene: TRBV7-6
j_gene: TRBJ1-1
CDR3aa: CASSSLQGLNTEAFF
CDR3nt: TGTGCCAGCAGCTCCCTCCAGGGGCTGAACACTGAAGCTTTCTTT

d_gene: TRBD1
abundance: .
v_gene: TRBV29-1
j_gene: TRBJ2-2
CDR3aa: CSVEGRTGGATGELFF
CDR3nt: TGCAGCGTTGAAGGGAGGACAGGGGGAGCGACCGGGGAGCTGTTTTTT

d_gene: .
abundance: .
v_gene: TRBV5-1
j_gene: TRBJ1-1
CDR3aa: CASSYSGTHNTEAFF
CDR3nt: TGCGCCAGCAGCTACTCCGGGACACATAACACTGAAGCTTTCTTT

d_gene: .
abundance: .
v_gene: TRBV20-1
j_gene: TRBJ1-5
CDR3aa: CSASHPDSNQPQHF
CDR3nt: TGCAGTGCTTCCCACCCAGATAGCAATCAGCCCCAGCATTTT

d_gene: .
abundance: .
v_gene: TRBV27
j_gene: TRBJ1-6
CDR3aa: CASRVGLGDSPLHF
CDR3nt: TGTGCCAGCAGGGTAGGGCTGGGGGATTCACCCCTCCACTTT

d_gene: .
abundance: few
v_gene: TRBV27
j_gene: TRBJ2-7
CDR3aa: CASRSALETYEQYF
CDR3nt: TGTGCCAGCAGGTCTGCCCTAGAGACCTACGAGCAGTACTTC

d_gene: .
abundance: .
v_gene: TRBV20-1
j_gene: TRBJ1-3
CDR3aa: CSAGSGSGNTIYF
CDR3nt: TGCAGTGCCGGATCAGGCTCTGGAAACACCATATATTTT

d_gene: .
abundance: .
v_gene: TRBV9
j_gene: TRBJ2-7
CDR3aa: CASSVGHGRYEQYF
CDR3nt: TGTGCCAGCAGCGTAGGCCACGGCAGATACGAGCAGTACTTC

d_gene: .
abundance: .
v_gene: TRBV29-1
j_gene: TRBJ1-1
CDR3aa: CSVAGSGF
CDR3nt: TGCAGCGTCGCCGGTTCGGGATTT

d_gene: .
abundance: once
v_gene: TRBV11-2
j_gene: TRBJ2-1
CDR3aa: CASSLDEGGWNEQFF
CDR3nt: TGTGCCAGCAGCTTAGATGAGGGGGGCTGGAATGAGCAGTTCTTC

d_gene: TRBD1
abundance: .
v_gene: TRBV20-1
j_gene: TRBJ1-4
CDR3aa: CSVTDRGWEKLFF
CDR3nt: TGCAGTGTCACGGACAGGGGTTGGGAAAAACTGTTTTTT